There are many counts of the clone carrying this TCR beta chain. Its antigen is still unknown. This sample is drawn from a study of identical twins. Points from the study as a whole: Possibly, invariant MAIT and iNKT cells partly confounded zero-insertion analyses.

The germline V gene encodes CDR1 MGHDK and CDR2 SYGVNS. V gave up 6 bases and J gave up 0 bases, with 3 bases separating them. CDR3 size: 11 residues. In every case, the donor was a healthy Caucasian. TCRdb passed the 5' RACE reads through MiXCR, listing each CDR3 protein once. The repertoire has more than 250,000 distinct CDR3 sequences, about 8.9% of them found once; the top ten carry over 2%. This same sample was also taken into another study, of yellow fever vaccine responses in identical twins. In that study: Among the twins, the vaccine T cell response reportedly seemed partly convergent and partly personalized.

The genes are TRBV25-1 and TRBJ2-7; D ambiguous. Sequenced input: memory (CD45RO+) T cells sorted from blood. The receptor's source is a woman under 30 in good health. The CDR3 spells CASSYSYEQYF. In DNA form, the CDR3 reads TGTGCCAGCAGCTACTCCTACGAGCAGTACTTC.